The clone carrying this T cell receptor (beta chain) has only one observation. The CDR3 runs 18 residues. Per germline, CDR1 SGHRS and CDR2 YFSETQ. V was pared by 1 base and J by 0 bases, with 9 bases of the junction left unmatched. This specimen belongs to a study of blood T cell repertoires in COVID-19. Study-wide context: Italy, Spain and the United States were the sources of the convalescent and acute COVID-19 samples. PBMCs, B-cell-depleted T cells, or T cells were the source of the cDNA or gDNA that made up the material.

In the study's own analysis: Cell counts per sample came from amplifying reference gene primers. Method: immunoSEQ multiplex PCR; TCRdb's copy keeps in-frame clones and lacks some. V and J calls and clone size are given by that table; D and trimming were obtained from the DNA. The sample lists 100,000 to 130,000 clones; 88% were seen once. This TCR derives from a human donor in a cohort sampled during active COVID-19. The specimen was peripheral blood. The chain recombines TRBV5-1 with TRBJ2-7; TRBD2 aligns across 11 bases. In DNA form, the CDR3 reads TGCGCCAGCAGCTTGAGCGTAGCGGGAGGGCTTAACTCCTACGAGCAGTACTTC. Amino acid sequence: CASSLSVAGGLNSYEQYF. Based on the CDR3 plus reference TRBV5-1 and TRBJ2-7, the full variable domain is KAGVTQTPRYLIKTRGQQVTLSCSPISGHRSVSWYQQTPGQGLQFLFEYFSETQRNKGNFPGRFSGRQFSNSRSEMNVSTLELGDSALYLCASSLSVAGGLNSYEQYFGPGTRLTVT.